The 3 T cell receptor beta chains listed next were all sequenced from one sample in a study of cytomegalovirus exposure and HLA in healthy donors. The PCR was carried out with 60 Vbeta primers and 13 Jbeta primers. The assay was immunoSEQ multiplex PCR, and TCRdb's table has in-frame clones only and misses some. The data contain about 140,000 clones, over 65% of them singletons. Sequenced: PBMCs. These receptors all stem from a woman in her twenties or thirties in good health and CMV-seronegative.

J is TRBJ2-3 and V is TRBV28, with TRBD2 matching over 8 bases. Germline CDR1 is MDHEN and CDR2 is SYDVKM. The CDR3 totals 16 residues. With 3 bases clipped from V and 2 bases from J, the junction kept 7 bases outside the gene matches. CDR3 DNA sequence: TGTGCCAGCAGTTTTAGCGGGGACCCTAACACAGATACGCAGTATTTT. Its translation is CASSFSGDPNTDTQYF.

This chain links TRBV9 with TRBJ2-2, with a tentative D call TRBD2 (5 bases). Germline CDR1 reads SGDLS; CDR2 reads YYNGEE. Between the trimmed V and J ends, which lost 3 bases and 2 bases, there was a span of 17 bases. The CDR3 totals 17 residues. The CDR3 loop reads CASSGDPGNPNTGELFF. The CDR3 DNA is TGTGCCAGCAGCGGCGATCCGGGAAACCCTAACACCGGGGAGCTGTTTTTT. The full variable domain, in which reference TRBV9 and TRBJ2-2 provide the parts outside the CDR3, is DSGVTQTPKHLITATGQRVTLRCSPRSGDLSVYWYQQSLDQGLQFLIQYYNGEERAKGNILERFSAQQFPDLHSELNLSSLELGDSALYFCASSGDPGNPNTGELFFGEGSRLTVL.

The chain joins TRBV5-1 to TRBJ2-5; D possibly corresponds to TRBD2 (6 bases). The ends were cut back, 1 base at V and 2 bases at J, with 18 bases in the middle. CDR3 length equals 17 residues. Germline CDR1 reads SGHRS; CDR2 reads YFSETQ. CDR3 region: CASSLPTRDSGQETQYF. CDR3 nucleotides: TGCGCCAGCAGCTTGCCAACCCGGGACTCAGGACAAGAGACCCAGTACTTC.